A selection of T cell receptor beta chains follows, all from one sample in a study of T cell changes during pregnancy in multiple sclerosis. Data came from immunoSEQ multiplex PCR; TCRdb stores just in-frame clones and leaves some out. Among around 72,000 clones listed, 75% to 95% were seen once. Sequenced material: CD4+ T cells from peripheral blood mononuclear cells, taken before pregnancy. The receptors shown here come from a female donor with multiple sclerosis, enrolled in a pregnancy study. Both conserved end residues are part of each CDR3. The D gene is left open where the match is weak. Part of the rows lack a size; the others show once, few, many or a class for expanded clones.

d_gene	abundance	v_gene	j_gene	CDR3aa	CDR3nt
TRBD1	once	TRBV5-6	TRBJ1-1	CASSPRDSFIAFF	TGTGCCAGCAGCCCCCGGGACAGCTTCATTGCTTTCTTT
NA	NA	TRBV28	TRBJ1-2	CASSIGTYYGYTF	TGTGCCAGCAGCATCGGGACTTACTATGGCTACACCTTC
NA	NA	TRBV5-4	TRBJ1-1	CASSWTVTNTEAFF	TGTGCCAGCAGCTGGACAGTGACGAACACTGAAGCTTTCTTT
NA	NA	TRBV11-2	TRBJ1-1	CASSRTRGGGTEAFF	TGTGCCAGCAGCCGTACTCGGGGAGGTGGCACTGAAGCTTTCTTT
NA	NA	TRBV7-8	TRBJ1-4	CASTERRGLSEKLFF	TGTGCCAGCACCGAAAGGAGGGGATTAAGCGAAAAACTGTTTTTT
TRBD2	NA	TRBV7-9	TRBJ2-5	CASSPSGLAGGSRETQYF	TGTGCCAGCAGCCCTTCGGGACTAGCGGGAGGGTCACGGGAGACCCAGTACTTC
NA	NA	TRBV19	TRBJ2-5	CASSRGKVSETQYF	TGTGCCAGTAGTAGGGGCAAGGTTTCTGAGACCCAGTACTTC
NA	once	TRBV7-6	TRBJ2-6	CASSLVEGVAGANVLTF	TGTGCCAGCAGCCTCGTGGAGGGAGTTGCTGGGGCCAACGTCCTGACTTTC
NA	NA	TRBV19	TRBJ1-5	CASSIPGVGNQPQHF	TGTGCCAGTAGTATCCCAGGGGTGGGCAATCAGCCCCAGCATTTT
TRBD2	NA	TRBV28	TRBJ2-7	CASSLLAGVSYEQYF	TGTGCCAGCAGTTTACTAGCGGGGGTCTCCTACGAGCAGTACTTC
NA	once	TRBV2	TRBJ1-2	CASSKEVRGYGYTF	TGTGCCAGCAGTAAAGAGGTCAGGGGCTATGGCTACACCTTC
TRBD1	NA	TRBV7-3	TRBJ2-1	CASSFRTGLVGEQFF	TGTGCCAGCAGCTTTCGGACAGGTTTGGTCGGTGAGCAGTTCTTC
NA	NA	TRBV28	TRBJ1-2	CASRSTSESLGRGYTF	TGTGCCAGCAGATCCACCAGCGAGTCCCTAGGCCGTGGCTACACCTTC
NA	once	TRBV28	TRBJ2-5	CASSFIDTQETQYF	TGTGCCAGCAGTTTCATAGATACTCAAGAGACCCAGTACTTC
TRBD1	NA	TRBV5-1	TRBJ2-5	CASSSRGTLETQYF	TGCGCCAGCAGCTCCAGGGGGACCCTGGAGACCCAGTACTTC
TRBD1	NA	TRBV12-5	TRBJ1-1	CASGPGTGGNTEAFF	TGTGCTAGTGGTCCCGGGACAGGGGGTAACACTGAAGCTTTCTTT
NA	NA	TRBV15	TRBJ2-1	CATSRDLGDEQFF	TGTGCCACCAGCAGAGATCTAGGGGATGAGCAGTTCTTC